Each of the 28 T cell receptor beta chains below was sequenced from the same sample in a study of shared clonotypes between healthy human individuals. The method was immunoSEQ multiplex PCR; TCRdb's version includes in-frame clones alone and lacks a portion of them. The repertoire holds more than 1,200,000 clones, 97% to 99% seen once, with 0.36% in the top ten. Sequenced material: naive CD4+ T cells sorted from blood. Subset given: CD45RA+ positively selected. These receptor sequences come from a man in his thirties or forties in good health.

This chain joins TRBV18 and TRBJ2-2; 7 nucleotides line up with TRBD1. CDR3 length equals 17 residues. The V gene end was trimmed by 5 bases and the J gene end by 0 bases; junction bases not matched to a gene: 9. In germline, CDR1 is KGHSH, CDR2 LQKENI. Here the CDR3 reads CASSARMTGSNTGELFF. DNA of the CDR3: TGTGCCAGCTCAGCGCGTATGACAGGGTCGAACACCGGGGAGCTGTTTTTT.

The V gene is TRBV5-1, the J gene TRBJ2-5, with D uncertain. The CDR3 totals 14 residues. Germline values: CDR1 SGHRS, CDR2 YFSETQ. V was pared by 1 base and J by 1 base, with 8 bases between. The CDR3 sequence: CASSLRSIQETQYF. CDR3 bases: TGCGCCAGCAGCTTGCGGTCTATCCAAGAGACCCAGTACTTC.

The gene calls are TRBV27 and TRBJ2-5; 11 bases map to TRBD2. CDR3 length: 16 residues. CDR1 and CDR2 (germline): MNHEY, SMNVEV (reference sequence). After removal of 5 bases from V and 3 bases from J, the junction contained 8 bases not matched to a gene. The CDR3 coding sequence is TGTGCCAGCAGTAGAACTAGCGGGAGATGGGAAGAGACCCAGTACTTC. It encodes CASSRTSGRWEETQYF.

The chain couples TRBV27 to TRBJ1-4; 8 positions match TRBD1. Germline trimming cut 5 bases from V and 5 bases from J; bases unmatched to any gene: 7. The CDR3 extends over 15 amino acids. From germline, CDR1 is MNHEY and CDR2 SMNVEV (reference sequence). CDR3 loop: CASSPLGQANEKLFF. The CDR3 nucleotides read TGTGCCAGCAGTCCCCTGGGACAGGCAAATGAAAAACTGTTTTTT.

This chain joins TRBV5-1 and TRBJ2-5, with TRBD1 identical over 9 bases. This CDR3 spans 14 amino acids. The V gene end was trimmed by 5 bases and the J gene end by 5 bases; junction bases not matched to a gene: 7. CDR1 and CDR2 (germline): SGHRS, YFSETQ. The CDR3 nucleotides read TGCGCCAGCAGACGGGACAGGGTCGGGGAGACCCAGTACTTC. Translation gives CASRRDRVGETQYF.

The chain couples TRBV28 to TRBJ2-7, with 8 bases identical to TRBD1. There are 14 residues in the CDR3. Trimming took 5 bases from V and 5 from J; bases not matched to a gene: 8. CDR1 and CDR2 from the germline V gene are MDHEN and SYDVKM. DNA of the CDR3: TGTGCCAGCAGTCCTCAGGGGGCTCTCGACGAGCAGTACTTC. Protein: CASSPQGALDEQYF.

CDR3 sequence reads: CASSLDTSLITEAFF. As DNA, the CDR3 is TGTGCCAGCAGCTTAGACACCTCCTTGATTACTGAAGCTTTCTTT. The V and J genes are TRBV11-2 and TRBJ1-1; D unclear. The CDR3 contains 15 residues. Deletions cut 0 bases from V and 5 bases from J, with 13 bases between. The germline CDR1 and CDR2 sequences are SGHAT and FQNNGV.

The chain uses TRBV11-2 and TRBJ2-3; 14 bases are shared with TRBD2. J was trimmed by 3 bases and V by 6 bases; bases with no gene match: 5. The CDR3 spans 16 residues. The germline gives CDR1 SGHAT, CDR2 FQNNGV. The CDR3 DNA follows: TGTGCCAGCAGTTTCCGGACTAGCGGGAGGACAGATACGCAGTATTTT. Its protein product is CASSFRTSGRTDTQYF.

J is TRBJ1-1 and V is TRBV28; D gene ambiguous. Germline values: CDR1 MDHEN, CDR2 SYDVKM. This CDR3 comprises 12 residues. Deletions cut 3 bases from V and 11 bases from J, with 13 bases between. The CDR3 DNA reads TGTGCCAGCAGTTTCAGCGGTTCCCCGGCTTTCTTT. It translates to CASSFSGSPAFF.

J is TRBJ2-7 and V is TRBV14; 7 bases are a match to TRBD1. This CDR3 spans 17 amino acids. The J segment lost 0 bases and the V segment lost 0 bases, leaving 8 bases of the junction unmatched. Germline values: CDR1 SGHDN, CDR2 FVKESK. CDR3 nucleotide sequence: TGTGCCAGCAGCCAAGACTCCGGGACAGTGAGCTCCTACGAGCAGTACTTC. Residues: CASSQDSGTVSSYEQYF.

V and J are TRBV11-2 and TRBJ1-5, with a tentative D call TRBD1 (6 bases). Trimming took off 4 bases at V and 2 bases at J, with 9 bases between the two ends. Germline V lookup: CDR1 SGHAT, CDR2 FQNNGV. The CDR3 extends over 14 amino acids. This CDR3 is CASSSRGRNQPQHF. The CDR3 coding sequence is TGTGCCAGCAGCTCCAGGGGACGCAATCAGCCCCAGCATTTT.

The count of this clone is one. Other DNA sequences in this specimen translate into the identical CDR3. This rearrangement joins TRBV18 to TRBJ2-3; 14 bases are a match to TRBD2. The CDR3 is 17 residues long. The V and J ends lost 2 bases and 1 base, in that order; junction bases with no gene match: 2. The germline CDR1 and CDR2 sequences are KGHSH and LQKENI. The CDR3 here is CASSPGTSGRGTDTQYF. CDR3 in DNA: TGTGCCAGCTCACCAGGGACTAGCGGGAGAGGCACAGATACGCAGTATTTT.

This rearrangement joins TRBV28 to TRBJ1-5, with a weak D call TRBD1 (5 bases). The CDR3 totals 15 residues. Germline CDR1 reads MDHEN; CDR2 reads SYDVKM. V lost 3 bases and J lost 0, with 9 bases in between. CDR3: CASSFGANSNQPQHF. The CDR3 DNA follows: TGTGCCAGCAGTTTCGGGGCCAATAGCAATCAGCCCCAGCATTTT.

The V gene is TRBV11-2, the J gene TRBJ2-5; perhaps TRBD1 as D (6 bases). The V and J ends lost 6 bases and 2 bases respectively, with 13 bases between them. The V gene's germline CDR1 is SGHAT and CDR2 FQNNGV. The CDR3 consists of 14 residues. The CDR3 DNA is TGTGCCAGCAGACCGACAGGACTGCAAGAGACCCAGTACTTC. Its protein is CASRPTGLQETQYF. The whole variable domain, remainder taken from reference TRBV11-2 and TRBJ2-5, is EAGVAQSPRYKIIEKRQSVAFWCNPISGHATLYWYQQILGQGPKLLIQFQNNGVVDDSQLPKDRFSAERLKGVDSTLKIQPAKLEDSAVYLCASRPTGLQETQYFGPGTRLLVL.

V is TRBV15 and J is TRBJ2-7; D uncertain. This CDR3 has 13 residues. Trimming took off 1 base at V and 8 bases at J, with 12 bases between the two ends. The germline CDR1 and CDR2 sequences are LNHNV and YYDKDF (reference sequence). The CDR3 DNA reads as TGTGCCACCAGCAGAGGCGAGGTGGCACAGCAGTACTTC. Encoded protein: CATSRGEVAQQYF.

This clone has just one count. The gene calls are TRBV7-9 and TRBJ2-1; TRBD2 aligns across 10 bases. The V gene end was trimmed by 5 bases and the J gene end by 3 bases; junction bases not matched to a gene: 7. The CDR3 contains 16 residues. Germline-derived CDR1 and CDR2 are SEHNR and FQNEAQ (reference sequence). Here the CDR3 DNA reads TGTGCCAGCAGCCCCCGGCTAGCGGGGGACTACAATGAGCAGTTCTTC. As protein: CASSPRLAGDYNEQFF.

The J gene is TRBJ2-3, the V gene TRBV28; 10 bases align to TRBD2. Trimming cost V 6 bases and J 7 bases; bases outside gene matches: 13. Per the germline V gene, CDR1 is MDHEN and CDR2 is SYDVKM. The CDR3 covers 16 residues. The CDR3, as DNA: TGTGCCAGCAGCCATCTAGCGGGAGACGTTGGGTATACGCAGTATTTT. It translates to CASSHLAGDVGYTQYF.

This chain links TRBV30 with TRBJ2-3, with D uncertain. The CDR3 extends over 17 amino acids. The germline gives CDR1 GTSNPN, CDR2 SVGIG (reference sequence). The V end lost 1 base, the J end lost 4 bases, and 21 bases lay between the germline ends. The chain's CDR3 is CAWSAGLVSFESDTQYF. CDR3 bases: TGTGCCTGGAGTGCCGGTTTAGTGTCCTTTGAGTCAGATACGCAGTATTTT.

This sequence joins TRBV5-8 and TRBJ2-7; D is unresolved. Germline assignment: CDR1 SGHTS and CDR2 YDEGEE. This CDR3 has 12 amino acids. Between the trimmed V and J ends, which lost 1 base and 4 bases, there was a span of 6 bases. The CDR3: CASSLNFYEQYF. CDR3 nucleotides: TGTGCCAGCAGCTTGAATTTTTACGAGCAGTACTTC.

Remarks on this clone: Within the sample, other DNA sequences also encode this same CDR3. V is TRBV5-1 and J is TRBJ2-1; D unresolved. The CDR3 is 15 residues long. The V end lost 0 bases, the J end lost 0 bases, and 7 bases lay between the germline ends. CDR1 is SGHRS and CDR2 is YFSETQ in the germline V gene. CDR3 DNA sequence: TGCGCCAGCAGCTTGGCCCGGTCCTCCTACAATGAGCAGTTCTTC. Its translation is CASSLARSSYNEQFF.

This clone was detected once. Other nucleotide sequences from this sample produce the same CDR3. The chain employs TRBV11-2 and TRBJ2-3, with D perhaps TRBD2 (5 bases). CDR1 is SGHAT and CDR2 is FQNNGV in the germline V gene. The CDR3 totals 14 residues. The germline V and J ends were trimmed by 2 bases and 5 bases, with 11 bases remaining between them. CDR3 in amino acids: CASSLTGSGDTQYF. DNA for the CDR3: TGTGCCAGCAGCTTAACGGGATCAGGAGATACGCAGTATTTT.

The chain is built from TRBV20-1 and TRBJ2-2; TRBD1 aligns across 7 bases. Per the germline V gene, CDR1 is DFQATT and CDR2 is SNEGSKA (reference sequence). The junction had 1 base not matched to a gene; V was cut back by 7 bases and J by 5 bases. The CDR3 extends over 11 amino acids. The CDR3 protein is CSVRGTGELFF. The CDR3 bases are TGCAGTGTCAGGGGGACCGGGGAGCTGTTTTTT.

The chain links TRBV29-1 to TRBJ2-5, with D perhaps matching TRBD1 (6 bases). The CDR3 length is 12 residues. Deletions cut 7 bases from V and 5 bases from J, with 14 bases between. Germline-derived CDR1 and CDR2 are SQVTM and ANQGSEA. The CDR3 region has the DNA TGCAGCGCCGTTGGGGGCGCGGAGACCCAGTACTTC. It specifies CSAVGGAETQYF. Full variable domain (missing parts from reference TRBV29-1 and TRBJ2-5): SAVISQKPSRDICQRGTSLTIQCQVDSQVTMMFWYRQQPGQSLTLIATANQGSEATYESGFVIDKFPISRPNLTFSTLTVSNMSPEDSSIYLCSAVGGAETQYFGPGTRLLVL.

With regard to this clone: This sample also contains other DNA sequences that code for the same CDR3. The rearrangement uses TRBV19 and TRBJ2-7; no definite D call. The CDR3 length is 11 residues. Trimming took 0 bases from V and 3 from J, leaving 0 bases between them. Germline V lookup: CDR1 LNHDA, CDR2 SQIVND (reference sequence). The CDR3 here is CASSIDYEQYF. CDR3 in DNA: TGTGCCAGTAGTATAGACTACGAGCAGTACTTC.

This rearrangement joins TRBV11-2 to TRBJ2-7; 7 nucleotides line up with TRBD1. V dropped 6 bases and J dropped 1; count of bases not matched to a gene: 15. Looked up from germline, CDR1 is SGHAT and CDR2 is FQNNGV. CDR3 length equals 17 residues. In DNA form, the CDR3 reads TGTGCCAGCAGTCCAATTCGAAGACAGGGTCAGTCCTACGAGCAGTACTTC. Translated: CASSPIRRQGQSYEQYF.

The CDR3 DNA reads as TGTGCCAGCAGTTCTCCCGGGGTCGACAGCACTGAAGCTTTCTTT. Protein product: CASSSPGVDSTEAFF. The chain is built from TRBV28 and TRBJ1-1, with D perhaps matching TRBD1 (5 bases). In germline, CDR1 is MDHEN, CDR2 SYDVKM. The CDR3 runs to 15 residues. V was clipped by 4 bases and J by 4 bases, with 16 bases between them.

This chain uses TRBV6-5 with TRBJ2-3; 12 bases agree with TRBD2. The germline gives CDR1 MNHEY, CDR2 SVGAGI. The CDR3 totals 16 residues. V lost 4 bases and J lost 0; bases outside the gene matches: 2. CDR3 DNA sequence: TGTGCCAGCAGTTCCGGGACTAGCGGGAGCACAGATACGCAGTATTTT. It yields the protein CASSSGTSGSTDTQYF.

The rearrangement links TRBV10-3 to TRBJ2-7; D could derive from TRBD1 or TRBD2 (5 bases each). The CDR3 consists of 14 residues. The germline V and J ends were trimmed by 3 bases and 6 bases, with 15 bases remaining between them. Germline-derived CDR1 and CDR2 are ENHRY and SYGVKD. The CDR3 DNA reads as TGTGCCATCAGTGATTGGGGGAGCACGCTCGAGCAGTACTTC. Translating gives CAISDWGSTLEQYF.